This TCR beta chain was retrieved from a study of identical twins. TCRdb called the 5' RACE reads again in MiXCR, with one record for every CDR3 protein. Of fewer than 900,000 distinct CDR3 sequences in the sample, 15% to 20% are singletons; the top ten hold around 13%. The CDR3 is 14 residues long. Germline CDR1 is DFQATT and CDR2 is SNEGSKA (reference sequence). The trim removed 0 bases at V and 7 bases at J, leaving 9 bases unmatched. These same records also appear under a second study, on T cells expressing NK-cell markers. That study reports: The share of CD8+ T cells held by dominant NKG2C+ clonotypes was about 1.0-7.5% in over 5 donors.

Sequences were obtained from PBMCs. V usage is TRBV20-1 and J usage is TRBJ2-7; TRBD2 matches at 7 bases. This clonotype was obtained from a woman younger than 35 in good health. CDR3 coding DNA: TGCAGTGCTAGAGACCCCGGGAGGAGTTGGGAGCAGTACTTC. Translated: CSARDPGRSWEQYF.